A single sample is the source of the 21 T cell receptor beta chains below, sequenced in a study of T-cell reconstitution after alpha-beta-depleted transplantation in children (dated by TCRdb to about 2016). The library was prepared using PCR. The sample was run on an Illumina HiSeq 2500. Molecular barcoding was employed in the preparation of TCR libraries, with unique molecular identifiers being used to normalize TCRbeta repertoire quantification. TCRdb reprocessed the public reads (quality trimming at Q25 with fastp, clone calling with MiXCR) and kept in-frame beta chains. Every distinct CDR3 protein forms one entry, paired with its most common genes and DNA. The sample contains 450,000 to 550,000 distinct CDR3 sequences, roughly 11% of them found a single time. The top ten clonotypes cover approximately 15% of the sample. Taken with the paper, the label for treatment or condition translates to: allogeneic hematopoietic cell transplantation with graft depleted of TCRalphabeta T cells and CD19 B cells.

Specimen: PBMCs, mostly from graft donor cells, collected 180 days after TCRalphabeta/CD19-depleted stem cell transplant. These receptors were collected from a female patient aged 2 to 10 who had a stem cell transplant for aplastic anemia, so the T cells may come from the graft donor.

The J gene is TRBJ2-1, the V gene TRBV15, with a weak D call TRBD2 (5 bases). CDR1 is LNHNV and CDR2 is YYDKDF in the germline V gene (reference sequence). The length of the CDR3 is 16 residues. The V gene lost 0 bases and the J gene lost 5 bases, with 14 bases spanning the gap. CDR3 loop: CATSRDLRGPNNEQFF. As DNA, the CDR3 is TGTGCCACCAGCAGAGATCTTCGAGGGCCCAACAATGAGCAGTTCTTC.

This clonotype was picked up many times. The V gene is TRBV7-8, the J gene TRBJ1-1; D is perhaps TRBD1 (6 bases). Trimming pared 5 bases from V and 6 bases from J, leaving 19 bases between. CDR3 length equals 15 residues. Germline CDR1 SGHVS, CDR2 FQNEAQ. CDR3 nucleotides: TGTGCCAGCAGCCTACAGACGACAGGTCGGCCTGAAGCTTTCTTT. This encodes CASSLQTTGRPEAFF. The full variable domain, its missing parts supplied by reference TRBV7-8 and TRBJ1-1, is GAGVSQSPRYKVAKRGQDVALRCDPISGHVSLFWYQQALGQGPEFLTYFQNEAQLDKSGLPSDRFFAERPEGSVSTLKIQRTQQEDSAVYLCASSLQTTGRPEAFFGQGTRLTVV.

This clonotype was picked up a small number of times. The rearrangement uses TRBV7-2 and TRBJ2-7, with D possibly matching TRBD1 (5 bases). V gave up 1 base and J gave up 3 bases, with 19 bases separating them. Germline V gene data show CDR1 as SGHTA and CDR2 as FQGNSA. This CDR3 contains 17 residues. The CDR3 is CASSLGTKPGPDYEQYF. The CDR3, as DNA: TGTGCCAGCAGCTTAGGGACAAAACCGGGTCCTGACTACGAGCAGTACTTC. The variable domain in full, completed from reference TRBV7-2 and TRBJ2-7, reads GAGVSQSPSNKVTEKGKDVELRCDPISGHTALYWYRQSLGQGLEFLIYFQGNSAPDKSGLPSDRFSAERTGGSVSTLTIQRTQQEDSAVYLCASSLGTKPGPDYEQYFGPGTRLTVT.

The V call is TRBV7-3, the J call TRBJ2-1; 11 nucleotides match TRBD2. The CDR3 has 16 amino acids. CDR1 and CDR2 (germline): SGHTA, FQGTGA. V lost 3 bases to trimming and J lost 5 bases; unmatched junction nucleotides: 6. The CDR3 loop is CASSLVGLAANNEQFF. For the CDR3, the DNA is TGTGCCAGCAGCTTGGTGGGACTAGCGGCCAACAATGAGCAGTTCTTC.

The genes are TRBV7-2 and TRBJ1-1; 7 nucleotides align to TRBD1. From germline, CDR1 is SGHTA and CDR2 FQGNSA. The CDR3 has 15 residues. V lost 2 bases to trimming and J lost 5 bases; unmatched junction nucleotides: 8. The DNA of the CDR3 is TGTGCCAGCAGCTTACCATCAGGGGGGCGGACTGAAGCTTTCTTT. Translating gives CASSLPSGGRTEAFF.

This chain uses TRBV4-3 with TRBJ1-4; D gene ambiguous. Germline CDR1 reads LGHNA; CDR2 reads YSLEER. V lost 4 bases, J lost 5 bases, and 11 bases lay in between. The CDR3 runs 14 residues. This chain's CDR3 is CASSRPSRNEKLFF. The CDR3 DNA follows: TGCGCCAGCAGCCGGCCCTCCCGGAATGAAAAACTGTTTTTT.

V and J are TRBV4-1 and TRBJ1-1, with 11 nucleotides matching TRBD1. The CDR3 sequence is 14 residues long. The germline V gene encodes CDR1 MGHRA and CDR2 YSYEKL. V lost 3 bases and J lost 7; bases outside the gene matches: 4. The CDR3 DNA is TGCGCCAGCAGCCAGGGACAGGGGGTAAGTGAAGCTTTCTTT. This codes for CASSQGQGVSEAFF.

This clonotype was detected a few times. The rearrangement uses TRBV9 and TRBJ2-5; 11 bases are shared with TRBD2. The trim removed 4 bases at V and 5 bases at J, leaving 4 bases unmatched. This CDR3 contains 14 residues. Per the germline V gene, CDR1 is SGDLS and CDR2 is YYNGEE. CDR3 DNA sequence: TGTGCCAGCAGCACTAGCGGGAGTGTCGAGACCCAGTACTTC. The encoded protein is CASSTSGSVETQYF.

This chain uses TRBV18 with TRBJ2-5; the D is unclear. The length of the CDR3 is 11 residues. CDR1 and CDR2 from the germline V gene are KGHSH and LQKENI. The germline V and J ends were trimmed by 4 bases and 5 bases, with 5 bases remaining between them. CDR3 DNA: TGTGCCAGCTCACGCGCGGAGACCCAGTACTTC. Amino acids: CASSRAETQYF.

This rearrangement joins TRBV7-9 to TRBJ2-3; TRBD2 agrees at 8 bases. CDR1 and CDR2 from the germline V gene are SEHNR and FQNEAQ (reference sequence). V lost 1 base to trimming and J lost 1 base; unmatched junction nucleotides: 1. This CDR3 is 15 amino acids long. CDR3 sequence: CASSLVAGRTDTQYF. The CDR3 DNA reads TGTGCCAGCAGCTTAGTAGCGGGACGCACAGATACGCAGTATTTT.

The chain couples TRBV9 to TRBJ2-7; 9 bases agree with TRBD1. The CDR3 spans 15 residues. V lost 1 base and J lost 1; bases outside the gene matches: 3. Germline V lookup: CDR1 SGDLS, CDR2 YYNGEE. The CDR3 sequence: CASSVTGTGSYEQYF. As DNA, the CDR3 is TGTGCCAGCAGCGTAACCGGGACAGGGTCCTACGAGCAGTACTTC.

The V gene is TRBV7-2, the J gene TRBJ1-2; TRBD1 agrees at 9 bases. Germline V CDR1 and CDR2: SGHTA, FQGNSA. The CDR3 runs 17 residues. Trimming at V came to 5 bases and at J to 8 bases, leaving 18 bases not matched to a gene. The CDR3 loop is CASSPSRPGQGGWGYTF. The CDR3 DNA follows: TGTGCCAGCAGCCCCTCCCGTCCGGGACAGGGCGGTTGGGGCTACACCTTC.

This clonotype was observed a few times. The chain carries TRBV6-5 and TRBJ2-1; 9 positions match TRBD2. Per germline, CDR1 MNHEY and CDR2 SVGAGI. The CDR3 sequence is 16 residues long. V shed 4 bases and J 4 bases; nucleotides not matched to a gene: 8. The DNA for the CDR3 is TGTGCCAGCAGTTTAGTGGCGGGAGGGCAATACAATGAGCAGTTCTTC. Residues: CASSLVAGGQYNEQFF.

This clonotype came up a few times. This chain joins TRBV12-3 or TRBV12-4 and TRBJ2-2, with a weak D call TRBD2 (5 bases). The CDR3 runs 15 residues. V lost 5 bases to trimming and J lost 2 bases, with 12 bases between them. The CDR3: CASSNFDYNTGELFF. The CDR3, as DNA: TGTGCCAGCAGTAACTTCGACTACAACACCGGGGAGCTGTTTTTT.

This clonotype was counted only a few times. The gene calls are TRBV7-2 and TRBJ2-3, with 8 nucleotides matching TRBD2. Trimming at V came to 5 bases and at J to 4 bases, leaving 5 bases not matched to a gene. This CDR3 has 14 amino acids. CDR1 is SGHTA, CDR2 FQGNSA, per germline. The CDR3 here is CASSNSGISDTQYF. As DNA, the CDR3 is TGTGCCAGCAGCAATAGCGGGATCTCAGATACGCAGTATTTT.

This clonotype was seen only a few times. The final CDR3 position lacks the conserved phenylalanine or tryptophan, pointing to a likely read error. The gene calls are TRBV28 and TRBJ1-1; 7 positions match TRBD1. The CDR3 has 17 amino acids. Germline CDR1 MDHEN, CDR2 SYDVKM. J gave up 5 bases and V 4 bases, and 16 bases lay outside the gene matches. The CDR3 sequence is CASSSLRIGDSATEAFL. The CDR3 nucleotides are TGTGCCAGCAGTTCTCTAAGAATCGGGGACAGTGCGACTGAAGCTTTCTTG.

This chain links TRBV27 with TRBJ2-5; D may match TRBD1 or TRBD2 (5 bases each). V lost 0 bases to trimming and J lost 5 bases, with 10 bases between them. This CDR3 region has 14 residues. CDR1 is MNHEY and CDR2 is SMNVEV in the germline V gene (reference sequence). The CDR3 nucleotides read TGTGCCAGCAGTTTATCCTGGTGGGGGGAGACCCAGTACTTC. Amino acid sequence: CASSLSWWGETQYF.

This clonotype was seen repeatedly, ten times or more. The chain couples TRBV20-1 to TRBJ2-7; D possibly corresponds to TRBD1 (6 bases). In germline, CDR1 is DFQATT, CDR2 SNEGSKA (reference sequence). This CDR3 contains 13 residues. Trimming removed 3 bases from V and 1 base from J, with 10 bases in between. CDR3 DNA: TGCAGTGCTAGTGTAACAGGGTCCTACGAGCAGTACGTC. Its translation: CSASVTGSYEQYV.

Concerning this clonotype: The junction and the germline gene differ at one end; a read error may be behind it. The chain combines TRBV12-3 or TRBV12-4 with TRBJ2-5, with D tentatively TRBD1 or TRBD2 (6 bases each). CDR3 length equals 14 residues. Written as DNA, the CDR3 is TGTGCCAGCAGTTTCAACCCGGGGGCCGAGACCCACTACTTC. Its translation: CASSFNPGAETHYF.

V gene TRBV27 combines with J gene TRBJ1-2; the D is unclear. The germline V and J ends were trimmed by 3 bases and 8 bases, with 10 bases remaining between them. CDR1 and CDR2 from the germline V gene are MNHEY and SMNVEV (reference sequence). The CDR3 is 12 residues long. CDR3 nucleotide sequence: TGTGCCAGCAGTTTGGTAAAGGGCGGCTACACCTTC. Translated: CASSLVKGGYTF.

This clonotype turned up a few times. The genes are TRBV10-3 and TRBJ2-5; 7 bases agree with TRBD2. Germline V gene lookup returns CDR1 ENHRY and CDR2 SYGVKD. Trimming cost V 2 bases and J 3 bases; bases outside gene matches: 9. CDR3 length equals 16 residues. In nucleotides, the CDR3 is TGTGCCATCAGTGAGCTCCTCGCCGCGGGAGAAGAGACCCAGTACTTC. Translated: CAISELLAAGEETQYF.